This T cell receptor (beta chain) was captured in a study of blood T cell repertoires in COVID-19. With 5 bases clipped from V and 3 bases from J, the junction kept 6 bases outside the gene matches. The length of the CDR3 is 14 residues. From germline, CDR1 is SGHTA and CDR2 FQGNSA. In the original analysis: Using reference gene primer amplification, nucleated cell counts were estimated. TCRdb's table, derived via immunoSEQ multiplex PCR, lists solely in-frame clones and lacks some. D and trimming come from the DNA, and the V and J calls and clone size come from that table. The sample has approximately 40,000 clones; about nine tenths are singletons.

The material sequenced was peripheral blood. V usage is TRBV7-2 and J usage is TRBJ1-2, with TRBD1 matching 7 bases. The TCR comes from a woman aged 80 or over in a cohort sampled during active or convalescent COVID-19. The CDR3 reads CASSLGQVDYGYTF. The CDR3 DNA sequence: TGTGCCAGCAGCCTTGGACAGGTGGACTATGGCTACACCTTC.